This TCR beta chain was profiled in a study of a mutant IDH1 vaccine in newly diagnosed glioma. This clone was seen a few times. Its antigen is as yet unknown. Data came from immunoSEQ multiplex PCR; TCRdb stores just in-frame clones and leaves some out. The repertoire has about 66,000 clones, 70% to 85% of them found once; the top ten carry 9% to 10%. V was pared by 0 bases and J by 2 bases, with 4 bases between. The CDR3 is made up of 13 amino acids. Germline V lookup: CDR1 LGHNA, CDR2 YSLEER. Time point reported: week 11, during vaccination. Doses of 300 ug of mutant IDH1 20-mer peptide were given with topical imiquimod.

This sequence joins TRBV4-3 and TRBJ1-1, with D uncertain. The source was PBMCs, collected from a glioma patient whose treatment included an IDH1 peptide vaccine. The TCR originated in a woman between 50 and 59 years old with glioma. CDR3 DNA: TGCGCCAGCAGCCAAGAGAGTAACACTGAAGCTTTCTTT. It encodes CASSQESNTEAFF.